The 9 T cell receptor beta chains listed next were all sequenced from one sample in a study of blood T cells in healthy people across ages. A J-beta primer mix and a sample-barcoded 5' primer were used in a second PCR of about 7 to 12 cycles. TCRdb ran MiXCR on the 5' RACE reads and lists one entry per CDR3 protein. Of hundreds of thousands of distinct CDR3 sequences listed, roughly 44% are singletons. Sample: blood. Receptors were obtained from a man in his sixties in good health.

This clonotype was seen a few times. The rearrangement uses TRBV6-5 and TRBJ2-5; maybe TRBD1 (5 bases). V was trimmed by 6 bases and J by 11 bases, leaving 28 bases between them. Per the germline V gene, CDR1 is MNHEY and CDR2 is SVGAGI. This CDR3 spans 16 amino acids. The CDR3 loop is CASSPGPSRGNEWQYF. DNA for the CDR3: TGTGCCAGCAGCCCTGGCCCGTCAAGGGGCAACGAGTGGCAGTACTTC.

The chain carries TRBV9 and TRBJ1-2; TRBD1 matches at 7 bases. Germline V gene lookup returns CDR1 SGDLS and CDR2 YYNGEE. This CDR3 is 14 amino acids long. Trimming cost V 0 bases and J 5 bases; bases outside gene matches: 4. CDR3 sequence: CASSVGKGAYGYTF. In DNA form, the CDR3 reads TGTGCCAGCAGCGTAGGAAAGGGGGCGTATGGCTACACCTTC. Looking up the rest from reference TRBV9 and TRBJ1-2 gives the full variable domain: DSGVTQTPKHLITATGQRVTLRCSPRSGDLSVYWYQQSLDQGLQFLIQYYNGEERAKGNILERFSAQQFPDLHSELNLSSLELGDSALYFCASSVGKGAYGYTFGSGTRLTVV.

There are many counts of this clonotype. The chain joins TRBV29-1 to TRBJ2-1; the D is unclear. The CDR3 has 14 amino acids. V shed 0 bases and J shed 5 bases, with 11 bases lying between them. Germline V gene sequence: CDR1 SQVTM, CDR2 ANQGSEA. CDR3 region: CSVEEIRSDNEQFF. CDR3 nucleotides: TGCAGCGTTGAAGAAATCAGGTCCGACAATGAGCAGTTCTTC.

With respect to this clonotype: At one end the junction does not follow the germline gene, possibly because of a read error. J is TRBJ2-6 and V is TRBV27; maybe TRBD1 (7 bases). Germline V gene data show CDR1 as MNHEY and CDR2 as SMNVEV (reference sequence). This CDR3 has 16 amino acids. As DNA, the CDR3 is TGTGCCAGCAGTACATGGAGGGGGCCTGGGGCCAACGCCCTGACTTTC. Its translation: CASSTWRGPGANALTF.

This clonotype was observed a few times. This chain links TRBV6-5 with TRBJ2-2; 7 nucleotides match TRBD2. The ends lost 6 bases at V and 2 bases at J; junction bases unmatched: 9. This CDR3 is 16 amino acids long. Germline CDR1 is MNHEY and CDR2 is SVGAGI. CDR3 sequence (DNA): TGTGCCAGCAGCCTTGGGCTAGCGGTCAACACCGGGGAGCTGTTTTTT. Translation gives CASSLGLAVNTGELFF.

The CDR3 spells CATSEGREQYF. In DNA form, the CDR3 reads TGTGCCACCAGTGAAGGGCGTGAGCAGTACTTC. V gene TRBV24-1 combines with J gene TRBJ2-7; D is unclear. The CDR3 is 11 amino acids. Deletions cut 4 bases from V and 7 bases from J, with 7 bases between. The germline V gene encodes CDR1 KGHDR and CDR2 SFDVKD.

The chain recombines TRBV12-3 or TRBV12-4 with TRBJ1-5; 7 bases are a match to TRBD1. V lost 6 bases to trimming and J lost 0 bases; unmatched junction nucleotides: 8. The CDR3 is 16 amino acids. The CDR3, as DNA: TGTGCCAGCAGGGGGGGGACAGCGTATAGCAATCAGCCCCAGCATTTT. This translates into CASRGGTAYSNQPQHF.

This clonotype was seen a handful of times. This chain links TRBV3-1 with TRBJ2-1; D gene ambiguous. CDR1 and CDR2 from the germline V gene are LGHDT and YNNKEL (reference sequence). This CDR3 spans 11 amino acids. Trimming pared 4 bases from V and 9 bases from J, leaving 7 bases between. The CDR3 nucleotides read TGTGCCAGCAGCCGAGTAAGTGAGCAGTTCTTC. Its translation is CASSRVSEQFF.

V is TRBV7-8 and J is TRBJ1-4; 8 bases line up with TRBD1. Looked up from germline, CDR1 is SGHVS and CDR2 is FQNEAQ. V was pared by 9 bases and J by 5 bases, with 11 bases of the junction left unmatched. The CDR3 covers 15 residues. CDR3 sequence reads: CARTPRGQDNEKLFF. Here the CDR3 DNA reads TGTGCCAGAACACCCAGGGGGCAAGACAATGAAAAACTGTTTTTT.